This entry lists 11 T cell receptor beta chains sequenced from one sample in a study of tissue T cells after allogeneic stem cell transplantation. Profiling relied on immunoSEQ multiplex PCR, and the TCRdb table lists in-frame clones only, not all of them. Found here are roughly 5,800 clones, 40% to 60% of them singletons; the top ten hold roughly 5%. The time point here: mouse harvest day 7 after allogeneic transplant. Mouse grafts combined 10^7 T-cell-depleted bone marrow cells with 10^6 splenic CD5+ T cells. The material sequenced was gut tissue. These receptors were collected from a female BALB/c mouse given C57BL/6 T cells with graft-versus-host disease after an allogeneic hematopoietic cell transplant.

This clone is classed as medium-sized (0.01 to 0.1%). Gene names are the mouse ones. The read ends 1 residue shy of where the CDR3 ends; the end is completed using the germline J gene. The V call is TRBV4, the J call TRBJ2-1; 7 bases are shared with TRBD1. Trimming cost V 4 bases and J 3 bases; bases outside gene matches: 3. The CDR3 totals 14 residues. The germline gives CDR1 LGHDT, CDR2 YNNKQL (reference sequence). CDR3: CASSWGQIYAEQFF. The CDR3 bases that were read are TGTGCCAGCAGCTGGGGACAGATCTATGCTGAGCAGTTC.

The sample holds a few counts of this clone. Germline and genes: mouse. Sequencing ends 1 residue short of the CDR3 end; the germline J gene provides the rest. This chain connects TRBV26 to TRBJ2-3, with D possibly matching TRBD1 (5 bases). Trimming stripped 2 bases from V and 0 bases from J, with 6 bases between. Per germline, CDR1 KGHPV and CDR2 FQNQEV (reference sequence). The CDR3 has 14 amino acids. The CDR3 region is CASSLDSSAETLYF. The CDR3 bases that were read are TGTGCCAGCAGTCTGGACAGTAGTGCAGAAACGCTGTAT.

This clone was detected a few times. Gene names follow the mouse nomenclature. The read terminates 1 residue ahead of where the CDR3 ends, so the germline J gene completes it. The chain has TRBV3 and TRBJ2-7, with 9 bases lining up with TRBD2. CDR1 and CDR2 (germline): SNHLY, FYNGKV (reference sequence). Trimming cost V 0 bases and J 4 bases; bases outside gene matches: 4. The CDR3 extends over 15 amino acids. Partial CDR3 DNA: TGTGCCAGCAGCTTAGCGCTGGGGGGGGTTTATGAACAGTAC. This codes for CASSLALGGVYEQY. In full, the CDR3 reads CASSLALGGVYEQYF. Supplemented by reference TRBV3 and TRBJ2-7, the full variable domain reads GPKVLQIPSHQIIDMGQMVTLNCDPVSNHLYFYWYKQILGQQMEFLVNFYNGKVMEKSKLFKDQFSVERPDGSYFTLKIQPTALEDSAVYFCASSLALGGVYEQYFGPGTRLTVL.

This clone was counted once. Gene labels here are mouse ones. Read sequence stops 1 residue before the CDR3 end, and the germline J gene provides the missing end. The rearrangement joins TRBV1 to TRBJ2-4; 7 nucleotides match TRBD2. The V gene end was trimmed by 4 bases and the J gene end by 0 bases; junction bases not matched to a gene: 4. This CDR3 spans 15 amino acids. Germline CDR1 is NSQYPW and CDR2 is LRSPGD (reference sequence). CDR3 bases read: TGCACCTGCAGTGGACTGGGCCATAGTCAAAACACCTTGTAC. This gives the protein CTCSGLGHSQNTLY. The complete CDR3 protein is CTCSGLGHSQNTLYF.

This clone was found a few times. Any gene name here is a mouse gene name. CDR3 sequence reads: CASSLAGTGGFEQYF. The part of the CDR3 DNA that was read is TGTGCAAGCAGCTTAGCCGGGACTGGGGGTTTTGAACAGTAC. The chain uses TRBV16 and TRBJ2-7; 11 positions agree with TRBD2. The read is 1 residue too short to cover the CDR3 end, so that end is filled in from the germline J gene. Germline CDR1 and CDR2: SGHSA and FRNQAP. V lost 1 base to trimming and J lost 6 bases; unmatched junction nucleotides: 5. There are 15 residues in the CDR3.

To note about this clone: The germline and genes are mouse ones. The CDR3 region is CSSSQGTGNTEVFF. Incomplete CDR3 DNA: TGCTCCAGCAGTCAAGGGACAGGGAACACAGAAGTCTTC. V and J are TRBV23 and TRBJ1-1; TRBD1, the table's D call, was not compared with the DNA. The CDR3 goes on 1 residue after the read ends, and that part is filled in from the germline J gene. Germline-derived CDR1 and CDR2 are KGHTA and FQNQQP. CDR3 length: 14 residues. Full variable domain (missing parts from reference TRBV23 and TRBJ1-1): DAAVTQKPRYLIKMKGQEAEMKCIPEKGHTAVFWYQQKQSKELKFLIYFQNQQPLDQIDMVKERFSAVCPSSSLCSLGIRTCEAEDSALYLCSSSQGTGNTEVFFGKGTRLTVV.

This clone was detected a few times. Gene names and germline refer to mouse. The CDR3 is cut off 1 residue early in the read; its end comes from the germline J gene. The chain combines TRBV26 with TRBJ1-1; D not resolved. This CDR3 spans 13 amino acids. Trimming removed 7 bases at V and 2 bases at J, with 11 bases between. Germline CDR1 is KGHPV and CDR2 is FQNQEV (reference sequence). The CDR3 is CASTLGRNTEVFF. The CDR3 DNA, read in part, is TGTGCCAGCACCCTAGGACGCAACACAGAAGTCTTC.

Comment on this clone: This sequence may be a read error, since a much larger clone differs from it by one base. Germline and genes: mouse. The DNA ends 1 residue before the CDR3 does, and the rest of the CDR3 is filled in from the germline J gene. V usage is TRBV19 and J usage is TRBJ2-7, with TRBD1 as a possible D gene (5 bases). Germline V gene sequence: CDR1 FNHDT, CDR2 SITEND (reference sequence). The CDR3 contains 14 residues. The CDR3 reads CANSIGGHPYEQYF. The DNA read from the CDR3 is TGTGCCAACAGTATAGGAGGACACCCCTATGAACAGTAC.

This clone has just one count. Gene names follow the mouse nomenclature. The read terminates 1 residue before the CDR3 end, so the remaining end is supplied by the germline J gene. The chain recombines TRBV3 with TRBJ2-2; 11 bases are shared with TRBD2. The CDR3 contains 15 residues. The junction had 1 base not matched to a gene; V was cut back by 6 bases and J by 1 base. Germline CDR1 and CDR2: SNHLY and FYNGKV (reference sequence). This CDR3 is CASRGTGGNTGQLYF. The CDR3 bases that were read are TGTGCCAGCAGGGGGACTGGGGGAAACACCGGGCAGCTCTAC.

On this clone: Gene names refer to mouse genes. The sequence runs out 1 residue before the end of the CDR3; the remainder is reconstructed from the germline J gene. The gene calls are TRBV23 and TRBJ1-1; the listed D gene, TRBD1, was not tested against the DNA. This CDR3 is 14 amino acids long. Germline V CDR1 and CDR2: KGHTA, FQNQQP. Partial CDR3 DNA: TGCTCCAGCAGTCAACGGACAGCAAACACAGAAGTCTTC. Translating it yields CSSSQRTANTEVF. The whole CDR3 protein reads CSSSQRTANTEVFF.

A word on this clone: The gene names here belong to mouse. The read ends 1 residue shy of where the CDR3 ends; the end is completed using the germline J gene. The V gene is TRBV13-3, the J gene TRBJ1-2, with TRBD1 as a possible D gene (5 bases). Trimming left V 1 base short and J 4 bases short, with 8 bases between. Germline CDR1 is NNHDY and CDR2 is SYVADS. The CDR3 covers 13 residues. The sequenced CDR3 bases are TGTGCCAGCAGTGATCGGGGCGGCTCCGACTACACC. It yields the protein CASSDRGGSDYT. The CDR3 in its entirety is CASSDRGGSDYTF.